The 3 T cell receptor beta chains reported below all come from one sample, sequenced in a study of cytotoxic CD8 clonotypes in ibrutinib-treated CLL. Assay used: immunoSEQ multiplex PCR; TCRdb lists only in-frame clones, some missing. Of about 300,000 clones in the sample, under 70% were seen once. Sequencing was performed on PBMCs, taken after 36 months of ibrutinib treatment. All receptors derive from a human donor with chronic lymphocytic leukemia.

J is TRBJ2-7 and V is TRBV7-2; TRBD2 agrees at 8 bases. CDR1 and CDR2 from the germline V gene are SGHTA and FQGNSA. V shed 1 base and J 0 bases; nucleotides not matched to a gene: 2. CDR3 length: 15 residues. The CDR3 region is CASSLVGTSSYEQYF. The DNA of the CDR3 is TGTGCCAGCAGCTTAGTTGGGACTAGCTCCTACGAGCAGTACTTC.

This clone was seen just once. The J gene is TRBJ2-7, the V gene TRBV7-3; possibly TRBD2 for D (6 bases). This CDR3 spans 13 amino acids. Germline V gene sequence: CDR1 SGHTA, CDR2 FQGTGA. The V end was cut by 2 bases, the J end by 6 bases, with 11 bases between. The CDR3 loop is CASSLEEGTEQYF. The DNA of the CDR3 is TGTGCCAGCAGCTTAGAGGAGGGGACCGAGCAGTACTTC.

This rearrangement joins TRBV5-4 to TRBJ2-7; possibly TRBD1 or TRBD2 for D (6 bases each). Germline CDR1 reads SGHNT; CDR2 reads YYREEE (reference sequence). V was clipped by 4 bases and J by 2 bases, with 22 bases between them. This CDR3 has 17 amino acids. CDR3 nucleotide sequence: TGTGCCAGCAGCGGGGGGCGGCAGGGGATGAATCCCTACGAGCAGTACTTC. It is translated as CASSGGRQGMNPYEQYF.